What follows is one T cell receptor beta chain and its context. The data were taken from a study of shared clonotypes between healthy human individuals. Naivety among CD8 cells was defined by CD45RO negativity and positive CCR7 selection, thereby excluding terminally differentiated effector memory CD45RA+ cells. This CDR3 spans 14 amino acids. CDR1 is MDHEN, CDR2 SYDVKM, per germline. The germline V and J ends were trimmed by 7 bases and 5 bases, with 14 bases remaining between them. Replicate PCRs from sorted subsets contained approximately 190 ng DNA, which is roughly 30,000 T cell genomes. The authors' processing: Junction-only sequences produced by ImmunoSEQ had no quality scores, so filtering differed. Repertoires were generated with immunoSEQ multiplex PCR, while TCRdb's copy carries only in-frame clones and drops some. V and J calls and clone size are those listed in that table; D and trimming were worked out from the DNA. The repertoire includes approximately 740,000 clones, 80% to 95% of them detected once, and more than 20% sits in the top ten.

This TCR came from a man aged 25-45 years in good health. The chain recombines TRBV28 with TRBJ2-2, with D possibly TRBD1 on 5 matching bases. The specimen sequenced was naive CD8+ T cells sorted from blood. The CDR3: CASTDDRQTGELFF. As DNA, the CDR3 is TGTGCCAGCACGGACGACCGACAGACCGGGGAGCTGTTTTTT.